The present entry profiles one T cell receptor beta chain with its context. This entry is derived from a study of blood T cell repertoires in COVID-19. TCRdb's table, derived via immunoSEQ multiplex PCR, lists solely in-frame clones and lacks some. The sample shows about 69,000 clones, 84% of them seen only once. CDR3 length: 12 amino acids. Germline-derived CDR1 and CDR2 are SQVTM and ANQGSEA. The V end lost 5 bases, the J end lost 1 base, and 5 bases lay between the germline ends. This TCR was sampled from a man in his fifties with COVID-19, enrolled during active disease. Input material: peripheral blood. V gene TRBV29-1 combines with J gene TRBJ2-2, with D maybe TRBD2 (5 bases). CDR3 in amino acids: CSVRGNTGELFF. In DNA, the CDR3 is TGCAGCGTTCGGGGGAACACCGGGGAGCTGTTTTTT.